This TCR beta chain was found in a study of shared clonotypes between healthy human individuals. The genomic DNA of each subset was split evenly across several immunoSEQ plates. The method was immunoSEQ multiplex PCR; TCRdb's version includes in-frame clones alone and lacks a portion of them. The table includes around 1.5 million clones, approximately 98% detected once. Turning to this clone: Its cognate antigen is unknown. The sample holds other DNA sequences that translate to the same CDR3.

Study observations and caveats: On the whole, naive subsets had larger estimated richness than memory subsets had.

The sequenced sample was naive CD4+ T cells sorted from blood. Subset described: CD45RA+ positively selected. The sequence derives from a man younger than 40 in good health.

The CDR3 spells CASSLASNTEAFF. The CDR3 DNA reads TGCGCCAGCAGCTTGGCTTCGAACACTGAAGCTTTCTTT. The chain combines TRBV5-1 with TRBJ1-1; D gene unclear. Germline lookup yields CDR1 SGHRS and CDR2 YFSETQ. The ends were cut back, 0 bases at V and 1 base at J, with 4 bases in the middle. This CDR3 is built from 13 residues.